This TCR beta chain originates from a study of blood T cell repertoires in COVID-19. Trimming left V 6 bases short and J 8 bases short, with 17 bases between. Germline V CDR1 and CDR2: LNHDA, SQIVND (reference sequence). This CDR3 comprises 14 residues. Repertoires were generated with immunoSEQ multiplex PCR, while TCRdb's copy carries only in-frame clones and drops some. The sample carries approximately 190,000 clones, about 80% recorded once. The sequence derives from a man aged 60-69 years with acute or convalescent COVID-19. The chain links TRBV19 to TRBJ1-3; no firm D call. The sequenced sample consisted of peripheral blood. The CDR3 DNA reads TGTGCCAGTAGACCCGAAAGGTTCGGGGACACCATATATTTT. Translated, it gives CASRPERFGDTIYF.